The clone carrying this T cell receptor beta chain was counted many times. The target antigen is unknown. The sample comes from a study of neurological immune-mediated disorders. Study-wide results and limits: The study found the most TCR clonal expansion in HTLV-1-associated myelopathy and the least in multiple sclerosis, below healthy controls.

Trimming took 0 bases from V and 3 from J, leaving 9 bases between them. CDR3 size: 14 residues. From germline, CDR1 is DFQATT and CDR2 SNEGSKA (reference sequence). A total of 2 million PBMCs stored at -80 degrees C provided the unsorted libraries. The authors produced cDNA by 5'RACE using 10-nucleotide random UMIs. Over 160 million TCR-beta sequences from 15-18 subjects came out of each sequencing run. TCRdb processed the 5' RACE reads anew with MiXCR; each CDR3 protein has one entry. Altogether about 60,000 distinct CDR3 sequences are present, approximately 3.6% being singletons, with the ten largest covering about 7.1%.

The sequenced material came from PBMCs. This clonotype was obtained from a woman aged 60-75 years with multiple sclerosis. This chain connects TRBV20-1 to TRBJ1-5; unclear D gene. The CDR3 DNA is TGCAGTGCTAGAGATCCCCTCGCCAATCAGCCCCAGCATTTT. Its protein is CSARDPLANQPQHF.